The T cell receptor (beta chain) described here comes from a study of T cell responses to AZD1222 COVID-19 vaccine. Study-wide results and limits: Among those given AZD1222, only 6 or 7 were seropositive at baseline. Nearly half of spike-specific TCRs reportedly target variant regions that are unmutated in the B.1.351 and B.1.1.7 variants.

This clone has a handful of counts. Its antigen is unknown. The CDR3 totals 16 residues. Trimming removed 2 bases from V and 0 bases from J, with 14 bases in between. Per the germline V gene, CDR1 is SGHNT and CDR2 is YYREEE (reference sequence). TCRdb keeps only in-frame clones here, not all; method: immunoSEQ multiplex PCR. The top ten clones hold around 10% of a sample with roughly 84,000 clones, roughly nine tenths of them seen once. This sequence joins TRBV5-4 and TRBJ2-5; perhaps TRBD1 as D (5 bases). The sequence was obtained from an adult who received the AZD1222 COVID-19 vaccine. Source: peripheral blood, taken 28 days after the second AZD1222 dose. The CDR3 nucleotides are TGTGCCAGCAGCTTCGAAGGACAAATGTACCAAGAGACCCAGTACTTC. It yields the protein CASSFEGQMYQETQYF. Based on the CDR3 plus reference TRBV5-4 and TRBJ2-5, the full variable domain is ETGVTQSPTHLIKTRGQQVTLRCSSQSGHNTVSWYQQALGQGPQFIFQYYREEENGRGNFPPRFSGLQFPNYSSELNVNALELDDSALYLCASSFEGQMYQETQYFGPGTRLLVL.